This passage covers 3 T cell receptor beta chains from one sample sequenced in a study of T cell responses to AZD1222 COVID-19 vaccine. Profiled with immunoSEQ multiplex PCR; TCRdb holds only in-frame clones, not every one. Here the sample spans roughly 150,000 clones, 91% being singletons. This specimen was peripheral blood, taken on day 0 of AZD1222 vaccination. Every receptor here comes from an adult in good health.

The chain employs TRBV10-3 and TRBJ2-5, with TRBD2 matching 14 bases. CDR1 and CDR2 from the germline V gene are ENHRY and SYGVKD. CDR3 length: 17 amino acids. J gave up 0 bases and V 6 bases, and 6 bases lay outside the gene matches. CDR3 region: CAIRPGLAGAYQETQYF. The CDR3, as DNA: TGTGCCATCAGGCCGGGACTAGCGGGGGCGTACCAAGAGACCCAGTACTTC.

The V and J genes are TRBV7-2 and TRBJ2-3; 7 bases agree with TRBD2. Germline lookup yields CDR1 SGHTA and CDR2 FQGNSA. Trimming cost V 1 base and J 4 bases; bases outside gene matches: 11. This CDR3 comprises 17 residues. The CDR3 spells CASSLVSGLVGPDTQYF. The CDR3 nucleotides are TGTGCCAGCAGCTTAGTTTCCGGACTAGTCGGCCCAGATACGCAGTATTTT. The complete variable domain, with remaining parts taken from reference TRBV7-2 and TRBJ2-3, reads GAGVSQSPSNKVTEKGKDVELRCDPISGHTALYWYRQSLGQGLEFLIYFQGNSAPDKSGLPSDRFSAERTGGSVSTLTIQRTQQEDSAVYLCASSLVSGLVGPDTQYFGPGTRLTVL.

This chain uses TRBV19 with TRBJ1-4; D not certain. This CDR3 contains 16 residues. The germline CDR1 and CDR2 sequences are LNHDA and SQIVND (reference sequence). With 6 bases removed from V and 0 bases from J, the gap between germline ends came to 14 bases. The CDR3 loop reads CASSNRAIATNEKLFF. CDR3 DNA sequence: TGTGCCAGTAGCAATAGGGCGATTGCAACTAATGAAAAACTGTTTTTT.